This T cell receptor beta chain comes out of a study of OX40 agonist ivuxolimab in advanced cancers. Blood specimens came from baseline, cycle 4 day 1, and cycle 7 day 1. The ends were cut back, 1 base at V and 6 bases at J, with 10 bases in the middle. Germline assignment: CDR1 GTSNPN and CDR2 SVGIG (reference sequence). The CDR3 sequence is 13 residues long. Libraries were prepared by immunoSEQ multiplex PCR; TCRdb keeps only in-frame clonotypes and omits some of them. The sample lists approximately 83,000 clones; roughly 80% were seen once. Sequenced material: CD4+ or CD8+ T cells sorted from blood, taken in a trial of the OX40 agonist ivuxolimab. The V gene is TRBV30, the J gene TRBJ1-5, with unresolved D. The TCR was taken from an adult with an advanced solid tumor such as melanoma, head and neck, liver or kidney cancer. The CDR3 loop reads CAWSDLSGQPQHF. The CDR3 nucleotides are TGTGCCTGGAGTGACCTAAGCGGTCAGCCCCAGCATTTT.